One and the same sample provided the 22 T cell receptor beta chains below, sequenced in a study of breast tumors, draining lymph nodes, adjacent tissues. TCRdb re-derived calls from the multiplex PCR reads in MiXCR, one entry per CDR3 protein. The sample has 100,000 to 150,000 distinct CDR3 sequences; about a fifth are singletons. Breast cancer patients provided tissue from their axillary draining lymph nodes. The sample comprised axillary lymph node tissue. The receptor set was obtained from a female donor with breast cancer. Some clones in this sample may be carry-over from other donors' samples.

About this clonotype itself: A much larger clone lies a single base off, so this may be a read error. Since the CDR3 does not end with the conserved phenylalanine or tryptophan, this likely comes from a read error. The chain combines TRBV12-3 or TRBV12-4 with TRBJ2-2, with D perhaps matching TRBD2 (5 bases). Trimming took off 3 bases at V and 6 bases at J, with 11 bases between the two ends. The CDR3 length is 14 residues. CDR3 protein: CASSLVARAGELFS. In DNA, the CDR3 is TGTGCCAGCAGTTTGGTAGCGCGGGCCGGGGAGCTGTTTTCT.

With regard to this clonotype: A much larger clone lies a single base off, so this may be a read error. This chain uses TRBV4-1 with TRBJ2-1; D possibly corresponds to TRBD2 (6 bases). The CDR3 is 17 amino acids. Germline CDR1 and CDR2: MGHRA and YSYEKL. The CDR3 DNA follows: TGCGCCAGCAGCCTAACAAGTCAAGCTAGCGTAAACAATGAGCAGCTCTTC. Protein: CASSLTSQASVNNEQLF.

This clonotype was counted ten times or more. CDR3 nucleotides: TGTGCCAGCAGGACCAGGGATGGAGAGACCCAGTACTTC. It yields the protein CASRTRDGETQYF. J is TRBJ2-5 and V is TRBV2; maybe TRBD1 (5 bases). The CDR3 extends over 13 amino acids. Trimming pared 6 bases from V and 4 bases from J, leaving 12 bases between. Germline loops: CDR1 SNHLY, CDR2 FYNNEI.

A few counts support this clonotype. This chain joins TRBV11-2 and TRBJ2-1; 7 bases match TRBD2. V gave up 5 bases and J gave up 3 bases; unmatched junction bases: 7. Germline V gene sequence: CDR1 SGHAT, CDR2 FQNNGV. This CDR3 region has 15 residues. CDR3 bases: TGTGCCAGCAGCACGAGCGGGGCCGACTACAATGAGCAGTTCTTC. This encodes CASSTSGADYNEQFF.

The chain joins TRBV28 to TRBJ1-5; 9 bases are shared with TRBD1. This CDR3 spans 17 amino acids. Germline CDR1 is MDHEN and CDR2 is SYDVKM. V was pared by 7 bases and J by 0 bases, with 10 bases of the junction left unmatched. In DNA, the CDR3 is TGTGCCAGCAAGGGAAAACAGGGGGCCTATAGCAATCAGCCCCAGCATTTT. This translates into CASKGKQGAYSNQPQHF.

This chain joins TRBV7-2 and TRBJ2-3; TRBD1 matches 9 bases. Trimming cost V 5 bases and J 11 bases; bases outside gene matches: 8. CDR1 and CDR2 (germline): SGHTA, FQGNSA. The CDR3 length is 13 residues. The CDR3 coding sequence is TGTGCCAGCAGCCCCGACAGGGGGAATATGCAGTATTTT. Translation: CASSPDRGNMQYF.

In the case of this clonotype: This may be a read error: a much more frequent sequence differs by one nucleotide. This chain links TRBV28 with TRBJ2-7; D possibly corresponds to TRBD2 (6 bases). Germline V gene data show CDR1 as MDHEN and CDR2 as SYDVKM. Trimming removed 2 bases from V and 3 bases from J, with 11 bases in between. The CDR3 contains 14 residues. CDR3 protein: CASSLGRGNYEQYF. CDR3 bases: TGTGCCAGCAGTTTAGGTCGGGGGAACTACGAGCAGTACTTC.

CDR3: CASSGPTSGANVLTF. The CDR3 nucleotides read TGTGCCAGCAGTGGACCGACCTCTGGGGCCAACGTCCTGACTTTC. The gene calls are TRBV27 and TRBJ2-6; D call uncertain. V was clipped by 5 bases and J by 0 bases, with 8 bases between them. Germline assignment: CDR1 MNHEY and CDR2 SMNVEV (reference sequence). This CDR3 is built from 15 residues.

This clonotype was observed many times. The rearrangement uses TRBV6-1 and TRBJ2-3, with a tentative D call TRBD1 (5 bases). The CDR3 has 11 residues. The germline V and J ends were trimmed by 7 bases and 10 bases, with 12 bases remaining between them. CDR1 is MNHNS and CDR2 is SASEGT in the germline V gene. CDR3 sequence: CASNTQGPQYF. CDR3 nucleotide sequence: TGTGCCAGCAATACCCAGGGTCCGCAGTATTTT.

This clonotype appeared a few times. The chain uses TRBV19 and TRBJ2-1, with 16 bases lining up with TRBD2. J lost 3 bases, V lost 4 bases, and 6 bases had no gene match. Germline V gene data show CDR1 as LNHDA and CDR2 as SQIVND (reference sequence). The CDR3 extends over 18 amino acids. For the CDR3, the DNA is TGTGCCAGTAGTAGGGGACTAGCGGGAGGGACCGACTACAATGAGCAGTTCTTC. Its protein is CASSRGLAGGTDYNEQFF. The full variable domain, completed using reference TRBV19 and TRBJ2-1, is DGGITQSPKYLFRKEGQNVTLSCEQNLNHDAMYWYRQDPGQGLRLIYYSQIVNDFQKGDIAEGYSVSREKKESFPLTVTSAQKNPTAFYLCASSRGLAGGTDYNEQFFGPGTRLTVL.

This clonotype showed up many times. The CDR3 loop reads CASSQSPGGPYEQYF. The CDR3 region has the DNA TGCGCCAGCAGCCAATCCCCCGGGGGCCCCTACGAGCAGTACTTC. The chain joins TRBV4-1 to TRBJ2-7; D could derive from TRBD1 or TRBD2 (6 bases each). Germline V CDR1 and CDR2: MGHRA, YSYEKL. V was clipped by 2 bases and J by 2 bases, with 13 bases between them. The CDR3 length is 15 residues.

This clonotype appeared many times. V gene TRBV12-3 or TRBV12-4 combines with J gene TRBJ2-5; 10 bases are a match to TRBD1. J lost 5 bases, V lost 6 bases, and 9 bases had no gene match. The CDR3 consists of 15 residues. CDR3 loop: CASSNAGTGVETQYF. In nucleotides, the CDR3 is TGTGCCAGCAGCAATGCCGGGACAGGGGTCGAGACCCAGTACTTC.

Note on this clonotype: This clone may be a read error of a much larger clone one base away. The chain combines TRBV20-1 with TRBJ2-5, with 8 bases that match TRBD1. The J call may be in error: the DNA end matches TRBJ2-7 better. This CDR3 has 14 residues. CDR1 DFQATT and CDR2 SNEGSKA come from the germline V gene (reference sequence). CDR3 sequence reads: CSAMGQDSSYEQYF. CDR3 nucleotide sequence: TGCAGTGCTATGGGACAGGACTCTTCCTACGAGCAGTACTTC.

This clonotype was observed many times. V gene TRBV12-3 or TRBV12-4 combines with J gene TRBJ2-5, with TRBD2 matching 11 bases. The CDR3 is 14 residues long. V shed 4 bases and J 3 bases; nucleotides not matched to a gene: 1. The chain's CDR3 is CASSSGLAEETQYF. The CDR3, as DNA: TGTGCCAGCAGTTCGGGACTAGCGGAAGAGACCCAGTACTTC.

The chain employs TRBV30 and TRBJ2-1; D remains ambiguous. V was trimmed by 1 base and J by 8 bases, leaving 15 bases between them. The CDR3 sequence is 14 residues long. CDR1 and CDR2 from the germline V gene are GTSNPN and SVGIG (reference sequence). Written as DNA, the CDR3 is TGTGCCTGGAGTGGACTCCCAAGGGAAGATGAGCAGTTCTTC. Translation gives CAWSGLPREDEQFF.

The sample holds many counts of this clonotype. The genes are TRBV30 and TRBJ2-6; D unresolved. Deletions cut 5 bases from V and 4 bases from J, with 9 bases between. The CDR3 runs to 13 residues. Germline V gene data show CDR1 as GTSNPN and CDR2 as SVGIG (reference sequence). In DNA, the CDR3 is TGTGCCTGGGGCGATTCGGGGGCCAACGTCCTGACTTTC. It yields the protein CAWGDSGANVLTF.

This chain uses TRBV27 with TRBJ2-2; D gene ambiguous. V lost 5 bases to trimming and J lost 4 bases, with 14 bases between them. The germline V gene has CDR1 MNHEY and CDR2 SMNVEV (reference sequence). The CDR3 sequence is 15 residues long. Here the CDR3 DNA reads TGTGCCAGCAGTCATGGACCATCGGGCACCGGGGAGCTGTTTTTT. It is translated as CASSHGPSGTGELFF.

This clonotype was detected many times. This chain joins TRBV9 and TRBJ2-1; D may be TRBD1 (5 bases). Between the trimmed V and J ends, which lost 4 bases and 8 bases, there was a span of 22 bases. Germline-derived CDR1 and CDR2 are SGDLS and YYNGEE. The CDR3 spans 16 residues. The CDR3 DNA follows: TGTGCCAGCAGCCCCCAAGGGGTCGTGGGCGTTGATGAGCAGTTCTTC. Translation: CASSPQGVVGVDEQFF.

This clonotype was seen ten or more times. This chain uses TRBV18 with TRBJ2-7, with 7 bases aligning to TRBD2. This CDR3 contains 14 residues. With 1 base clipped from V and 4 bases from J, the junction kept 4 bases outside the gene matches. CDR1 KGHSH and CDR2 LQKENI come from the germline V gene. CDR3 DNA: TGTGCCAGCTCACCACTGAGGGAGGGATACGAGCAGTACTTC. Translating it yields CASSPLREGYEQYF.

As regards this clonotype: A much larger clonotype is one base distant, so this may be a read error. The chain employs TRBV19 and TRBJ1-6, with 8 bases that match TRBD1. Germline-derived CDR1 and CDR2 are LNHDA and SQIVND (reference sequence). V was pared by 1 base and J by 11 bases, with 7 bases of the junction left unmatched. The CDR3 totals 15 residues. CDR3 bases: TGTGCCAGTAGTATAGGGGCCCTGACAGGGGCACCCCTCCACTTT. Translated: CASSIGALTGAPLHF.

In this sample, this clonotype is medium-sized (0.01 to 0.1%). The chain links TRBV20-1 to TRBJ2-7; weak D call: TRBD1 (6 bases). V lost 5 bases, J lost 2 bases, and 16 bases lay in between. The CDR3 has 14 amino acids. Germline CDR1 reads DFQATT; CDR2 reads SNEGSKA (reference sequence). This chain's CDR3 is CSAFAGTSAYEQYF. Here the CDR3 DNA reads TGCAGTGCTTTCGCCGGGACATCGGCCTACGAGCAGTACTTC.

In its sample, this clonotype was seen many times. The chain links TRBV19 to TRBJ2-7; 9 nucleotides agree with TRBD1. The CDR3 has 15 residues. The V gene end was trimmed by 5 bases and the J gene end by 6 bases; junction bases not matched to a gene: 11. Per the germline V gene, CDR1 is LNHDA and CDR2 is SQIVND (reference sequence). CDR3 DNA sequence: TGTGCCAGTAGTGTTTACAGGGGGCGCGTCTCCGAGCAGTACTTC. This sequence encodes CASSVYRGRVSEQYF.